These T cell receptor beta chains were read from a single sample in a study of T-cell reconstitution after alpha-beta-depleted transplantation in children. Each CDR3 protein is one row after TCRdb ran MiXCR on the PCR reads. The table lists approximately 650,000 distinct CDR3 sequences, about an eighth of them singletons, with 0.75% to 0.85% in the top ten. The sample consisted of PBMCs, taken before TCRalphabeta/CD19-depleted stem cell transplant. The source of these receptors is a girl aged 2-9 years with congenital amegakaryocytic thrombocytopenia, due to receive a stem cell transplant. CDR3s include the opening cysteine and the closing phenylalanine or tryptophan. A D gene is named only where the DNA matches it firmly. Clone sizes are given selectively: once, few, many, or a class where the clone is expanded.

D gene	V gene	clone size	J gene	CDR3 protein	CDR3 DNA
TRBD2	TRBV12-3/TRBV12-4	many	TRBJ2-3	CASSRGLLARGDTQYF	TGTGCCAGCAGCCGAGGTTTACTAGCGCGAGGGGATACGCAGTATTTT
NA	TRBV4-1	NA	TRBJ2-3	CASSQGDRDNTDTQYF	TGCGCCAGCAGCCAAGGGGATAGGGATAACACAGATACGCAGTATTTT
NA	TRBV29-1	many	TRBJ1-2	CSVERSRDGYTF	TGCAGCGTTGAGAGGAGTCGCGATGGCTACACCTTC
NA	TRBV20-1	many	TRBJ1-2	CSARDVTVAHGYTF	TGCAGTGCTAGAGACGTCACGGTGGCACATGGCTACACCTTC
NA	TRBV29-1	few	TRBJ2-7	CSVEAENYEQYF	TGCAGCGTTGAGGCCGAGAACTACGAGCAGTACTTC
NA	TRBV20-1	many	TRBJ2-7	CSARVIARTGYEQYF	TGCAGTGCTAGAGTTATCGCCCGGACGGGATACGAGCAGTACTTC
TRBD2	TRBV7-6	few	TRBJ2-7	CASSFAAGPYEQYF	TGTGCCAGCAGCTTCGCAGCGGGGCCCTACGAGCAGTACTTC
NA	TRBV24-1	NA	TRBJ2-2	CATSMRGFGELFF	TGTGCCACCAGTATGAGAGGGTTCGGGGAGCTGTTTTTT
TRBD2	TRBV5-1	many	TRBJ2-2	CASSFRDYLSGELFF	TGCGCCAGCAGCTTCCGGGACTACCTCTCCGGGGAGCTGTTTTTT
TRBD1	TRBV20-1	NA	TRBJ2-1	CSAQGESYNEQFF	TGCAGTGCCCAGGGGGAGTCCTACAATGAGCAGTTCTTC
TRBD2	TRBV20-1	many	TRBJ2-7	CSATKPGTSLYEQYF	TGCAGTGCTACAAAACCCGGGACTAGTCTCTACGAGCAGTACTTC
NA	TRBV5-1	few	TRBJ2-3	CASSPPGSTDTQYF	TGCGCCAGCAGCCCCCCGGGATCAACAGATACGCAGTATTTT
NA	TRBV7-2	NA	TRBJ1-5	CASSSRTSNQPQHF	TGTGCCAGCAGCTCCCGAACTAGCAATCAGCCCCAGCATTTT
TRBD2	TRBV20-1	NA	TRBJ2-1	CSAREGLAGPEQFF	TGCAGTGCTAGAGAGGGACTAGCGGGCCCTGAGCAGTTCTTC
TRBD1	TRBV12-3/TRBV12-4	once	TRBJ2-1	CASMFRTGYNEQFF	TGTGCCAGCATGTTTAGGACAGGATACAATGAGCAGTTCTTC
NA	TRBV7-9	NA	TRBJ2-7	CASSPRSDWEYEQYF	TGTGCCAGCAGCCCCCGATCGGACTGGGAGTACGAGCAGTACTTC
NA	TRBV2	NA	TRBJ2-4	CASIMRASLAKNIQYF	TGTGCCAGCATCATGAGGGCTTCCCTAGCCAAAAACATTCAGTACTTC
NA	TRBV19	few	TRBJ2-7	CASSSAVGPRGHEQYF	TGTGCCAGTAGCTCCGCCGTTGGCCCGAGAGGTCACGAGCAGTACTTC
NA	TRBV15	few	TRBJ2-7	CATSRDGRTLPYEQYF	TGTGCCACCAGCAGAGATGGAAGGACGTTGCCCTACGAGCAGTACTTC
NA	TRBV7-3	NA	TRBJ2-5	CASSLTGRGETQYF	TGTGCCAGCAGCTTAACAGGGCGGGGAGAGACCCAGTACTTC
TRBD2	TRBV7-8	NA	TRBJ2-7	CASTPGTRSYEQYF	TGTGCCAGCACCCCCGGGACTAGATCCTACGAGCAGTACTTC
NA	TRBV29-1	NA	TRBJ2-6	CSVVGGLAGANVLTF	TGCAGCGTTGTTGGGGGGCTGGCTGGGGCCAACGTCCTGACTTTC
TRBD2	TRBV7-2	NA	TRBJ2-7	CASSPTSDEQYF	TGTGCCAGCAGCCCTACTAGCGACGAGCAGTACTTC
TRBD1	TRBV29-1	many	TRBJ1-5	CSAVTGENQPQHF	TGCAGCGCTGTTACAGGGGAGAATCAGCCCCAGCATTTT
TRBD2	TRBV20-1	many	TRBJ2-1	CSARDYGRTSGTDEQFF	TGCAGTGCTAGAGATTACGGCAGGACTAGCGGGACAGATGAGCAGTTCTTC
NA	TRBV10-3	many	TRBJ2-1	CAISERSLEQFF	TGTGCCATCAGTGAACGCAGTCTTGAGCAGTTCTTC
TRBD2	TRBV10-3	few	TRBJ2-2	CAISTPGLGGPGELFF	TGTGCCATCAGTACTCCGGGACTAGGGGGACCCGGGGAGCTGTTTTTT
TRBD1	TRBV5-1	many	TRBJ1-3	CASSLTGGNGNTIYF	TGCGCCAGCAGCTTAACAGGGGGTAATGGAAACACCATATATTTT
NA	TRBV12-3/TRBV12-4	many	TRBJ2-5	CASSLNLEETQYF	TGTGCCAGCAGTTTAAACTTGGAAGAGACCCAGTACTTC
TRBD2	TRBV20-1	many	TRBJ2-1	CSSGPYNEQFF	TGCTCTAGCGGGCCATACAATGAGCAGTTCTTC
TRBD2	TRBV20-1	many	TRBJ2-7	CSARPPGGSEQYF	TGCAGTGCTAGACCTCCGGGAGGGAGCGAGCAGTACTTC
NA	TRBV7-7	few	TRBJ1-2	CASVQMGYGYTF	TGTGCCAGCGTTCAAATGGGTTATGGCTACACCTTC
NA	TRBV9	NA	TRBJ2-5	CASSAWQSTQETQYF	TGTGCCAGCAGCGCCTGGCAGTCCACCCAAGAGACCCAGTACTTC
NA	TRBV27	NA	TRBJ1-2	CASTPEPRYNYGYTF	TGTGCCAGCACCCCGGAGCCCCGATATAACTATGGCTACACCTTC
TRBD2	TRBV5-1	many	TRBJ2-3	CASSLLPGTSGGADTQYF	TGCGCCAGCAGCCTACTCCCTGGGACTAGCGGGGGAGCAGATACGCAGTATTTT
TRBD1	TRBV25-1	NA	TRBJ2-7	CASSDRDSSYEQYF	TGTGCCAGCAGTGACCGGGACAGTAGCTACGAGCAGTACTTC
NA	TRBV5-8	NA	TRBJ2-1	CASSLTRDPAFEFF	TGTGCCAGCAGCTTGACGAGGGATCCGGCTTTTGAGTTCTTC
TRBD2	TRBV20-1	few	TRBJ2-7	CSAILAGAHEQYF	TGCAGTGCCATACTAGCGGGAGCACACGAGCAGTACTTC
TRBD2	TRBV20-1	few	TRBJ2-7	CSADRLAKYEQYF	TGCAGTGCCGACCGACTAGCGAAGTACGAGCAGTACTTC
NA	TRBV7-9	many	TRBJ2-1	CASTTVSYNEQFF	TGTGCCAGCACAACGGTCTCCTACAATGAGCAGTTCTTC
NA	TRBV28	few	TRBJ2-3	CASSLWGARETSTDTQYF	TGTGCCAGCAGTTTATGGGGGGCACGGGAAACTAGCACAGATACGCAGTATTTT
NA	TRBV20-1	NA	TRBJ1-5	CSARDPALNQPQHF	TGCAGTGCTAGAGATCCGGCGCTCAATCAGCCCCAGCATTTT
NA	TRBV4-1	NA	TRBJ1-5	CASSQVITGKYSNQPQHF	TGCGCCAGCAGCCAAGTGATAACAGGGAAGTATAGCAATCAGCCCCAGCATTTT
NA	TRBV5-1	many	TRBJ1-2	CASSGGYVGYGYTF	TGCGCCAGCAGCGGAGGGTACGTGGGATATGGCTACACCTTC
TRBD2	TRBV12-3/TRBV12-4	few	TRBJ2-1	CASSIGTSGLNEQFF	TGTGCCAGCAGCATCGGGACTAGCGGGCTCAATGAGCAGTTCTTC
TRBD2	TRBV5-1	NA	TRBJ2-1	CASSLYTSGSNEQFF	TGCGCCAGCAGCTTGTATACTAGCGGGAGTAATGAGCAGTTCTTC
NA	TRBV5-1	few	TRBJ2-3	CASSLARYEVGKRDTQYF	TGCGCCAGCAGCTTGGCCAGGTATGAGGTCGGCAAGAGGGATACGCAGTATTTT
TRBD2	TRBV12-3/TRBV12-4	NA	TRBJ2-1	CASSVGGPQFF	TGTGCCAGCAGTGTGGGAGGGCCACAGTTCTTC